One sample yielded the 27 T cell receptor beta chains listed below, sequenced in a study of human T cells and chemical hapten exposure. Time point of the sample: patch test 1, 2 weeks after DPC sensitization. Specified treatment: therapeutic diphenylcyclopropenone sensitization with weekly scalp DPC. TCRdb re-called the RACE reads through MiXCR, storing one row per CDR3 protein. Of 75,000 to 100,000 distinct CDR3 sequences in the sample, approximately 13% were seen once. The sample was whole blood, taken in connection with sensitization to the hapten diphenylcyclopropenone (DPC). Source of these receptors: a woman aged 40 to 50 with alopecia areata. Some clones in this sample may be carry-over from other donors' samples.

This sequence joins TRBV5-5 and TRBJ2-7, with D unresolved. Trimming stripped 2 bases from V and 6 bases from J, with 6 bases between. The germline V gene has CDR1 SGHKS and CDR2 YYEKEE (reference sequence). The CDR3 length is 11 residues. The CDR3 sequence: CASSFVGEQYF. The CDR3 bases are TGTGCCAGCAGCTTCGTGGGCGAGCAGTACTTC.

The chain joins TRBV12-3 or TRBV12-4 to TRBJ2-7; TRBD2 is a possible D gene (6 bases). The CDR3 is 13 amino acids. V lost 3 bases, J lost 6 bases, and 12 bases lay in between. CDR3: CASSLGVGGEQYF. The CDR3 DNA reads TGTGCCAGCAGTTTGGGAGTCGGGGGCGAGCAGTACTTC.

The chain combines TRBV7-2 with TRBJ1-5, with a tentative D call TRBD1 (6 bases). CDR1 SGHTA and CDR2 FQGNSA come from the germline V gene. Trimming left V 2 bases short and J 9 bases short, with 14 bases between. This CDR3 is 14 amino acids long. Here the CDR3 DNA reads TGTGCCAGCAGCTTATCTCAGGGGTCACGGCCCCAGCATTTT. This codes for CASSLSQGSRPQHF.

This clonotype turned up a few times. This chain uses TRBV7-2 with TRBJ2-4; a weak D match, TRBD2 (5 bases). Trimming shortened V by 5 bases and J by 3 bases, and 14 bases separated the two germline ends. The CDR3 contains 15 residues. Germline V gives CDR1 SGHTA, CDR2 FQGNSA. DNA of the CDR3: TGTGCCAGCAGCCAAGGACTGACTCTCAAAAACATTCAGTACTTC. Translating gives CASSQGLTLKNIQYF.

The gene calls are TRBV20-1 and TRBJ2-3; a possible D gene is TRBD2 (6 bases). CDR3 size: 16 residues. Germline V gives CDR1 DFQATT, CDR2 SNEGSKA (reference sequence). V shed 0 bases and J shed 6 bases, with 19 bases lying between them. The CDR3 bases are TGCAGTGCTAGAGATCTCAATCGGGGACTTGGGGATACGCAGTATTTT. Residues: CSARDLNRGLGDTQYF.

The rearrangement joins TRBV29-1 to TRBJ2-2; 8 nucleotides match TRBD2. Germline CDR1 is SQVTM and CDR2 is ANQGSEA. The CDR3 sequence is 14 residues long. V lost 4 bases, J lost 1 base, and 2 bases stayed unmatched. CDR3 sequence reads: CSVGTSGNTGELFF. The CDR3 DNA reads as TGCAGCGTTGGAACTAGCGGGAACACCGGGGAGCTGTTTTTT.

The gene calls are TRBV29-1 and TRBJ2-5; TRBD2 matches at 11 bases. Germline trimming cut 8 bases from V and 5 bases from J; bases unmatched to any gene: 10. Per the germline V gene, CDR1 is SQVTM and CDR2 is ANQGSEA. This CDR3 comprises 14 residues. CDR3 nucleotide sequence: TGCAGCACCTATAGCGGGAGGGCGGTCGAGACCCAGTACTTC. Protein product: CSTYSGRAVETQYF.

This chain connects TRBV14 to TRBJ2-1; D gene uncertain. The V gene's germline CDR1 is SGHDN and CDR2 FVKESK. The CDR3 has 12 amino acids. V was shortened by 1 base and J by 9 bases, with 7 bases between the two germline ends. The CDR3 sequence: CASSQVAIEQFF. In DNA, the CDR3 is TGTGCCAGCAGCCAAGTTGCAATTGAGCAGTTCTTC.

There are a few counts of this clonotype. The chain employs TRBV7-3 and TRBJ2-6, with D possibly TRBD1 on 5 matching bases. Trimming pared 2 bases from V and 2 bases from J, leaving 19 bases between. Germline V gives CDR1 SGHTA, CDR2 FQGTGA. This CDR3 comprises 19 residues. The CDR3 coding sequence is TGTGCCAGCAGCTTATACGGCGGCCCGAAAGGGGCTGGGGCCAACGTCCTGACTTTC. Its translation is CASSLYGGPKGAGANVLTF.

This clonotype was seen a handful of times. The chain links TRBV7-2 to TRBJ1-1; no clear D gene. V was cut by 5 bases and J by 6 bases, with 13 bases left in between. Germline assignment: CDR1 SGHTA and CDR2 FQGNSA. The CDR3 length is 13 residues. CDR3 DNA: TGTGCCAGCAGCCAAGGACGGACGGCTGAAGCTTTCTTT. Protein sequence: CASSQGRTAEAFF.

This clonotype was found a few times. This chain joins TRBV6-2 or TRBV6-3 and TRBJ2-5; TRBD2 matches 12 bases. J gave up 4 bases and V 4 bases, and 7 bases lay outside the gene matches. CDR1 MNHEY and CDR2 SVGEGT come from the germline V gene. The CDR3 totals 16 residues. This CDR3 is CASSFPTSGRTETQYF. DNA for the CDR3: TGTGCCAGCAGTTTCCCCACTAGCGGGAGGACAGAGACCCAGTACTTC.

The table lists this clonotype with a few counts. This chain connects TRBV7-2 to TRBJ2-7, with 7 bases lining up with TRBD2. The V gene's germline CDR1 is SGHTA and CDR2 FQGNSA. Germline trimming cut 6 bases from V and 1 base from J; bases unmatched to any gene: 12. This CDR3 is 16 amino acids long. DNA of the CDR3: TGTGCCAGCAGGCAATCTACTAGCGCCCCGTCCTACGAGCAGTACTTC. It codes for CASRQSTSAPSYEQYF.

The V gene is TRBV7-2, the J gene TRBJ2-7; D perhaps matches TRBD1 (6 bases). This CDR3 comprises 14 residues. Looked up from germline, CDR1 is SGHTA and CDR2 is FQGNSA. V was shortened by 5 bases and J by 2 bases, with 13 bases between the two germline ends. The CDR3: CASSLGTLTYEQYF. CDR3 bases: TGTGCCAGCAGCCTAGGGACACTGACCTACGAGCAGTACTTC.

V and J are TRBV7-3 and TRBJ2-1; the match to TRBD2 covers 9 bases. This CDR3 spans 15 amino acids. Germline CDR1 and CDR2: SGHTA and FQGTGA. Losses at the gene ends were 3 bases for V and 5 bases for J; bases not matched to a gene: 5. The CDR3 protein is CASSFASGDNNEQFF. The CDR3 region has the DNA TGTGCCAGCAGCTTTGCTAGCGGGGATAACAATGAGCAGTTCTTC.

The chain employs TRBV25-1 and TRBJ2-7; 12 bases are shared with TRBD2. The CDR3 consists of 15 residues. Germline V CDR1 and CDR2: MGHDK, SYGVNS. Trimming at V came to 4 bases and at J to 3 bases, leaving 4 bases not matched to a gene. In DNA, the CDR3 is TGTGCCAGCAGTGGTCTAGCGGGAGGGTTCTACGAGCAGTACTTC. This translates into CASSGLAGGFYEQYF.

The CDR3 DNA is TGTGCCAGCGGCCCCGCGGGAGCCGGGAACGGGGAGCTGTTTTTT. This encodes CASGPAGAGNGELFF. The chain joins TRBV7-3 to TRBJ2-2; 7 bases are shared with TRBD2. The CDR3 runs 15 residues. Germline assignment: CDR1 SGHTA and CDR2 FQGTGA. V lost 8 bases to trimming and J lost 7 bases; unmatched junction nucleotides: 13.

This rearrangement joins TRBV29-1 to TRBJ1-2; 8 bases are shared with TRBD1. This CDR3 contains 12 residues. The ends lost 3 bases at V and 4 bases at J; junction bases unmatched: 1. The germline V gene encodes CDR1 SQVTM and CDR2 ANQGSEA. The CDR3 loop is CSVDTGGYGYTF. Here the CDR3 DNA reads TGCAGCGTTGACACAGGGGGCTATGGCTACACCTTC.

This clonotype was detected many times. The chain is built from TRBV6-6 and TRBJ2-2, with D possibly TRBD2 on 6 matching bases. Germline V gene sequence: CDR1 MNHNY, CDR2 SVGAGI (reference sequence). Deletions cut 5 bases from V and 4 bases from J, with 14 bases between. The CDR3 length is 15 residues. The CDR3 bases are TGTGCCAGCAGTACGGGACTGGGGGGCACCGGGGAGCTGTTTTTT. The encoded protein is CASSTGLGGTGELFF.

The gene calls are TRBV5-1 and TRBJ2-5, with D perhaps matching TRBD2 (5 bases). The V and J ends lost 0 bases and 7 bases respectively, with 13 bases between them. This CDR3 is 14 amino acids long. The germline gives CDR1 SGHRS, CDR2 YFSETQ. The CDR3 spells CASSLEGSAGTQYF. CDR3 DNA sequence: TGCGCCAGCAGCTTGGAAGGCTCGGCGGGGACCCAGTACTTC.

The chain uses TRBV18 and TRBJ1-5, with D possibly being TRBD1 (5 bases). Germline CDR1 reads KGHSH; CDR2 reads LQKENI. Between the trimmed V and J ends, which lost 3 bases and 2 bases, there was a span of 8 bases. This CDR3 is 14 amino acids long. The CDR3 loop reads CASSPPQGNQPQHF. CDR3 bases: TGTGCCAGCTCACCTCCACAGGGCAATCAGCCCCAGCATTTT.

This clonotype was counted many times. The CDR3 sequence: CASRPKRGGEKLFF. DNA of the CDR3: TGTGCCAGCAGACCGAAAAGAGGGGGCGAAAAACTGTTTTTT. The V and J genes are TRBV6-2 or TRBV6-3 and TRBJ1-4; TRBD1 matches 7 bases. CDR1 and CDR2 from the germline V gene are MNHEY and SVGEGT. Trimming removed 6 bases from V and 8 bases from J; junction bases left unmatched: 9. The CDR3 has 14 amino acids.

This clonotype was counted many times. The rearrangement uses TRBV6-2 or TRBV6-3 and TRBJ2-2, with D possibly matching TRBD1 (6 bases). The V and J ends lost 8 bases and 1 base respectively, with 8 bases between them. Germline V lookup: CDR1 MNHEY, CDR2 SVGEGT. The CDR3 totals 13 residues. The CDR3 DNA reads TGTGCCAGCCCGGACAGGAACACCGGGGAGCTGTTTTTT. This codes for CASPDRNTGELFF.

This clonotype has only a few counts. The chain recombines TRBV6-1 with TRBJ1-4; no definite D call. This CDR3 is 13 amino acids long. Germline CDR1 reads MNHNS; CDR2 reads SASEGT. Trimming pared 7 bases from V and 0 bases from J, leaving 6 bases between. DNA for the CDR3: TGTGCCAGCAAAACAGCAACTAATGAAAAACTGTTTTTT. Encoded protein: CASKTATNEKLFF.

This clonotype came up a few times. The genes are TRBV6-2 or TRBV6-3 and TRBJ2-2, with D hard to call. In germline, CDR1 is MNHEY, CDR2 SVGEGT. Trimming stripped 2 bases from V and 4 bases from J, with 8 bases between. This CDR3 contains 14 residues. The CDR3 is CASSYVWATGELFF. CDR3 sequence (DNA): TGTGCCAGCAGTTACGTTTGGGCCACCGGGGAGCTGTTTTTT.

This clonotype appeared a few times. CDR3 residues: CASSLTASNQPQHF. CDR3 bases: TGTGCCAGCAGCCTGACAGCTTCCAATCAGCCCCAGCATTTT. The genes are TRBV6-6 and TRBJ1-5; D perhaps matches TRBD1 (5 bases). With 6 bases removed from V and 3 bases from J, the gap between germline ends came to 12 bases. The germline CDR1 and CDR2 sequences are MNHNY and SVGAGI (reference sequence). The CDR3 covers 14 residues.

This clonotype was counted many times. In DNA form, the CDR3 reads TGCAGCGTCTCAATTGGGAGGGTGCGCGAGCAGTACTTC. It translates to CSVSIGRVREQYF. The chain combines TRBV29-1 with TRBJ2-7, with 7 bases identical to TRBD2. This CDR3 comprises 13 residues. The germline V gene has CDR1 SQVTM and CDR2 ANQGSEA. After removal of 6 bases from V and 6 bases from J, the junction contained 11 bases not matched to a gene.

CDR3 in amino acids: CASSTTGSDTEAFF. In nucleotides, the CDR3 is TGTGCCAGCAGCACCACAGGGTCGGACACTGAAGCTTTCTTT. The chain is built from TRBV3-1 and TRBJ1-1; D perhaps matches TRBD1 (6 bases). This CDR3 has 14 residues. Germline V gives CDR1 LGHDT, CDR2 YNNKEL (reference sequence). Trimming removed 5 bases from V and 3 bases from J, with 13 bases in between.